This TCR beta chain was recorded in a study of lymphopenia after photon versus proton radiotherapy. Study-wide findings and caveats: Survival link was tested only in deceased patients; proton benefit remains a possibility.

Sequencing was performed with immunoSEQ multiplex PCR; in TCRdb, only in-frame clones are kept and a portion is missing. Of tens of thousands of clones in the sample, around 80% were seen once. This clone was counted once. Its antigen is as yet unknown. The sample was peripheral blood, taken from a patient treated with photon-based radiotherapy. This clonotype was obtained from a man in his fifties with gastric cancer.

CDR3: CASSALSRLNYEQYF. As DNA, the CDR3 is TGTGCCAGCAGTGCCCTATCCAGGCTTAACTACGAGCAGTACTTC. The chain employs TRBV27 and TRBJ2-7; D is undetermined. In germline, CDR1 is MNHEY, CDR2 SMNVEV (reference sequence). The CDR3 spans 15 residues. V was cut by 5 bases and J by 3 bases, with 17 bases left in between.